Shown below are 23 T cell receptor beta chains from a single sample sequenced in a study of T cell responses to AZD1222 COVID-19 vaccine (dated by TCRdb to about 2021). The meaning of the sample's time point label: baseline before first vaccination. The library relied on the immunoSEQ multiplex PCR assay. Imported from immuneACCESS, the table was reduced by TCRdb to in-frame sequences with V and J called. These copies leave out some clones; in studies compared against another copy, an unresolved V gene accounts for under half, and the cause of the remainder is not known. This sample gives around 100,000 clones in total; 86% of them show up just once. Less than 6% of the sample lies in the top ten. Source: peripheral blood, taken on day 0 of AZD1222 vaccination. These receptors came from an adult in good health.

There are a few counts of this clone. The rearrangement uses TRBV28 and TRBJ1-5, with TRBD1 matching 7 bases. The length of the CDR3 is 17 residues. The germline CDR1 and CDR2 sequences are MDHEN and SYDVKM. The junction had 8 bases not matched to a gene; V was cut back by 3 bases and J by 0 bases. CDR3 coding DNA: TGTGCCAGCAGTTTGGGGACAGCAACATATAGCAATCAGCCCCAGCATTTT. Protein: CASSLGTATYSNQPQHF. Full variable domain (rest looked up from reference TRBV28 and TRBJ1-5): DVKVTQSSRYLVKRTGEKVFLECVQDMDHENMFWYRQDPGLGLRLIYFSYDVKMKEKGDIPEGYSVSREKKERFSLILESASTNQTSMYLCASSLGTATYSNQPQHFGDGTRLSIL.

The genes are TRBV5-6 and TRBJ1-2; 10 nucleotides line up with TRBD1. The germline V gene has CDR1 SGHDT and CDR2 YYEEEE. The CDR3 spans 14 residues. V shed 4 bases and J 8 bases; nucleotides not matched to a gene: 8. CDR3 nucleotide sequence: TGTGCCAGCAGCCTCAGGGACAGGGGTCGCGGCTACACCTTC. It codes for CASSLRDRGRGYTF.

The rearrangement uses TRBV7-2 and TRBJ2-1, with D maybe TRBD1 (6 bases). V shed 0 bases and J shed 7 bases, with 13 bases lying between them. The CDR3 length is 15 residues. From germline, CDR1 is SGHTA and CDR2 FQGNSA. CDR3 amino acids: CASSLATGFWNEQFF. In DNA, the CDR3 is TGTGCCAGCAGCTTAGCAACAGGGTTTTGGAATGAGCAGTTCTTC.

This clone was recorded only once. The V and J genes are TRBV12-3 or TRBV12-4 and TRBJ2-3, with D unresolved. The V end lost 1 base, the J end lost 6 bases, and 5 bases lay between the germline ends. This CDR3 comprises 12 residues. CDR3 in DNA: TGTGCCAGCAGTTTAGGGTCCGATACGCAGTATTTT. It is translated as CASSLGSDTQYF.

The gene calls are TRBV7-9 and TRBJ1-1; D is unresolved. V lost 1 base to trimming and J lost 0 bases, with 12 bases between them. This CDR3 is 16 amino acids long. CDR1 is SEHNR, CDR2 FQNEAQ, per germline (reference sequence). The CDR3 DNA reads as TGTGCCAGCAGCTTAGATCTTGCGGGTATGAACACTGAAGCTTTCTTT. It codes for CASSLDLAGMNTEAFF.

The chain recombines TRBV6-5 with TRBJ2-2; D gene unclear. V was pared by 6 bases and J by 2 bases, with 13 bases between. The CDR3 consists of 15 residues. CDR1 and CDR2 (germline): MNHEY, SVGAGI. The CDR3 is CASSASVGNTGELFF. The CDR3 nucleotides are TGTGCCAGCAGCGCCTCGGTAGGCAACACCGGGGAGCTGTTTTTT.

This chain joins TRBV5-6 and TRBJ2-1; D unresolved. Trimming stripped 3 bases from V and 9 bases from J, with 10 bases between. This CDR3 contains 12 residues. The germline V gene has CDR1 SGHDT and CDR2 YYEEEE. The CDR3 loop is CASSYDSLEQFF. The DNA of the CDR3 is TGTGCCAGCAGCTACGACTCTCTTGAGCAGTTCTTC.

The J gene is TRBJ2-7, the V gene TRBV5-8; TRBD2 agrees at 9 bases. Germline V gives CDR1 SGHTS, CDR2 YDEGEE. The CDR3 is made up of 19 amino acids. Trimming removed 0 bases from V and 3 bases from J; junction bases left unmatched: 16. The CDR3 nucleotides read TGTGCCAGCAGCTTGGCCGCGGGTAGTAGCGGGAGACGGAGCTACGAGCAGTACTTC. As protein: CASSLAAGSSGRRSYEQYF.

CDR3 region: CASSSTQRDTEAFF. CDR3 bases: TGTGCCAGCTCATCGACACAACGGGACACTGAAGCTTTCTTT. The chain has TRBV18 and TRBJ1-1; D is uncertain. CDR3 length: 14 residues. CDR1 is KGHSH, CDR2 LQKENI, per germline. The ends were cut back, 5 bases at V and 3 bases at J, with 13 bases in the middle.

The J gene is TRBJ2-1, the V gene TRBV4-3; perhaps TRBD2 as D (7 bases). Germline assignment: CDR1 LGHNA and CDR2 YSLEER. V was clipped by 0 bases and J by 10 bases, with 19 bases between them. The CDR3 covers 16 residues. The CDR3 coding sequence is TGCGCCAGCAGCCAAGATCTGACGGGGGGCCCCGAGGAGCAGTTCTTC. It yields the protein CASSQDLTGGPEEQFF.

This sequence joins TRBV3-1 (or the pseudogene TRBV3-2) and TRBJ2-1, with D possibly matching TRBD1 (5 bases). Trimming stripped 1 base from V and 4 bases from J, with 8 bases between. The CDR3 spans 14 residues. The V gene's germline CDR1 is LGHDT and CDR2 YNNKEL (reference sequence). CDR3 sequence: CASSQGGGYNEQFF. The CDR3 coding sequence is TGTGCCAGCAGCCAAGGGGGCGGATACAATGAGCAGTTCTTC.

This chain connects TRBV6-5 to TRBJ1-2; no reliable D call. This CDR3 region has 14 residues. V lost 8 bases, J lost 1 base, and 14 bases lay in between. The germline gives CDR1 MNHEY, CDR2 SVGAGI. This CDR3 reads CASGRSPFNYGYTF. The CDR3, as DNA: TGTGCCAGCGGGCGGTCCCCTTTTAACTATGGCTACACCTTC.

The chain recombines TRBV27 with TRBJ1-2; weak D call: TRBD1 (5 bases). The CDR3 covers 14 residues. Germline CDR1 is MNHEY and CDR2 is SMNVEV (reference sequence). The V end lost 5 bases, the J end lost 4 bases, and 14 bases lay between the germline ends. CDR3 DNA: TGTGCCAGCAGTGGCGGGGCAGTGGGCTATGGCTACACCTTC. Its protein product is CASSGGAVGYGYTF.

V gene TRBV6-4 combines with J gene TRBJ2-2, with 7 bases that match TRBD1. The J segment lost 3 bases and the V segment lost 7 bases, leaving 5 bases of the junction unmatched. The CDR3 has 14 residues. Germline lookup yields CDR1 MRHNA and CDR2 SNTAGT. The chain's CDR3 is CASKTGPDTGELFF. In DNA, the CDR3 is TGTGCCAGCAAGACAGGGCCGGACACCGGGGAGCTGTTTTTT.

The rearrangement links TRBV6-5 to TRBJ2-7; 7 bases are a match to TRBD1. The J segment lost 0 bases and the V segment lost 2 bases, leaving 4 bases of the junction unmatched. The germline V gene has CDR1 MNHEY and CDR2 SVGAGI. The CDR3 has 15 residues. The CDR3 loop is CASSYRAGGSYEQYF. CDR3 nucleotide sequence: TGTGCCAGCAGTTACAGGGCAGGGGGCTCCTACGAGCAGTACTTC.

This chain joins TRBV21-1 and TRBJ1-2. TRBV21-1 is designated a pseudogene. The CDR3 length is 16 residues. The CDR3 here is CASSKNSLGPRDGYTF. CDR3 nucleotide sequence: TGTGCCAGCAGCAAAAACAGTTTAGGACCGCGGGACGGCTACACCTTC.

The chain couples TRBV7-9 to TRBJ2-7; D gene ambiguous. V was clipped by 7 bases and J by 4 bases, with 11 bases between them. CDR1 is SEHNR and CDR2 is FQNEAQ in the germline V gene (reference sequence). The length of the CDR3 is 12 residues. CDR3 nucleotide sequence: TGTGCCAGCACCTCGGACGTTTACGAGCAGTACTTC. It is translated as CASTSDVYEQYF.

This clone has a single count. V gene TRBV7-2 combines with J gene TRBJ1-2, with 7 bases identical to TRBD1. The V gene end was trimmed by 0 bases and the J gene end by 1 base; junction bases not matched to a gene: 5. The CDR3 sequence is 16 residues long. The germline V gene has CDR1 SGHTA and CDR2 FQGNSA. CDR3 protein: CASSLAVDRVNYGYTF. DNA for the CDR3: TGTGCCAGCAGCTTAGCGGTAGACAGGGTTAACTATGGCTACACCTTC. The full variable domain, its missing parts supplied by reference TRBV7-2 and TRBJ1-2, is GAGVSQSPSNKVTEKGKDVELRCDPISGHTALYWYRQSLGQGLEFLIYFQGNSAPDKSGLPSDRFSAERTGGSVSTLTIQRTQQEDSAVYLCASSLAVDRVNYGYTFGSGTRLTVV.

The chain employs TRBV15 and TRBJ1-2, with 10 bases lining up with TRBD1. The CDR3 length is 15 residues. J lost 7 bases, V lost 1 base, and 6 bases had no gene match. In germline, CDR1 is LNHNV, CDR2 YYDKDF (reference sequence). The CDR3 protein is CATSRGDRGGLGYTF. CDR3 nucleotide sequence: TGTGCCACCAGCAGAGGGGACAGGGGTGGACTTGGCTACACCTTC.

The genes are TRBV30 and TRBJ1-5; 7 bases map to TRBD1. The V and J ends lost 2 bases and 5 bases, in that order; junction bases with no gene match: 6. Germline V gene lookup returns CDR1 GTSNPN and CDR2 SVGIG (reference sequence). CDR3 length equals 14 residues. The CDR3 DNA follows: TGTGCCTGGAGTCCGGACAGGAACTATCAGCCCCAGCATTTT. It yields the protein CAWSPDRNYQPQHF.

The chain joins TRBV29-1 to TRBJ2-5; TRBD1 matches at 10 bases. V trimming: 2 bases; J trimming: 7 bases; junction bases outside the gene matches: 7. This CDR3 has 14 amino acids. Germline assignment: CDR1 SQVTM and CDR2 ANQGSEA. The CDR3 nucleotides read TGCAGCGTTGAACGACAGGGGGCGAGGGTGACCCAGTACTTC. As protein: CSVERQGARVTQYF.

The chain recombines TRBV5-6 with TRBJ1-1; no firm D call. This CDR3 comprises 14 residues. Germline V gene sequence: CDR1 SGHDT, CDR2 YYEEEE. V lost 0 bases and J lost 9, with 15 bases in between. The CDR3 here is CASSLVEGRAKAFF. CDR3 DNA: TGTGCCAGCAGCTTGGTTGAAGGTAGGGCTAAAGCTTTCTTT.

The V call is TRBV6-4, the J call TRBJ2-6; perhaps D is TRBD1 or TRBD2 (5 bases each). The V gene's germline CDR1 is MRHNA and CDR2 SNTAGT. The CDR3 has 17 residues. The V end was cut by 5 bases, the J end by 0 bases, with 14 bases between. In DNA form, the CDR3 reads TGTGCCAGCAGTCCCAGGGTGGCGGGCTCTGGGGCCAACGTCCTGACTTTC. As protein: CASSPRVAGSGANVLTF.